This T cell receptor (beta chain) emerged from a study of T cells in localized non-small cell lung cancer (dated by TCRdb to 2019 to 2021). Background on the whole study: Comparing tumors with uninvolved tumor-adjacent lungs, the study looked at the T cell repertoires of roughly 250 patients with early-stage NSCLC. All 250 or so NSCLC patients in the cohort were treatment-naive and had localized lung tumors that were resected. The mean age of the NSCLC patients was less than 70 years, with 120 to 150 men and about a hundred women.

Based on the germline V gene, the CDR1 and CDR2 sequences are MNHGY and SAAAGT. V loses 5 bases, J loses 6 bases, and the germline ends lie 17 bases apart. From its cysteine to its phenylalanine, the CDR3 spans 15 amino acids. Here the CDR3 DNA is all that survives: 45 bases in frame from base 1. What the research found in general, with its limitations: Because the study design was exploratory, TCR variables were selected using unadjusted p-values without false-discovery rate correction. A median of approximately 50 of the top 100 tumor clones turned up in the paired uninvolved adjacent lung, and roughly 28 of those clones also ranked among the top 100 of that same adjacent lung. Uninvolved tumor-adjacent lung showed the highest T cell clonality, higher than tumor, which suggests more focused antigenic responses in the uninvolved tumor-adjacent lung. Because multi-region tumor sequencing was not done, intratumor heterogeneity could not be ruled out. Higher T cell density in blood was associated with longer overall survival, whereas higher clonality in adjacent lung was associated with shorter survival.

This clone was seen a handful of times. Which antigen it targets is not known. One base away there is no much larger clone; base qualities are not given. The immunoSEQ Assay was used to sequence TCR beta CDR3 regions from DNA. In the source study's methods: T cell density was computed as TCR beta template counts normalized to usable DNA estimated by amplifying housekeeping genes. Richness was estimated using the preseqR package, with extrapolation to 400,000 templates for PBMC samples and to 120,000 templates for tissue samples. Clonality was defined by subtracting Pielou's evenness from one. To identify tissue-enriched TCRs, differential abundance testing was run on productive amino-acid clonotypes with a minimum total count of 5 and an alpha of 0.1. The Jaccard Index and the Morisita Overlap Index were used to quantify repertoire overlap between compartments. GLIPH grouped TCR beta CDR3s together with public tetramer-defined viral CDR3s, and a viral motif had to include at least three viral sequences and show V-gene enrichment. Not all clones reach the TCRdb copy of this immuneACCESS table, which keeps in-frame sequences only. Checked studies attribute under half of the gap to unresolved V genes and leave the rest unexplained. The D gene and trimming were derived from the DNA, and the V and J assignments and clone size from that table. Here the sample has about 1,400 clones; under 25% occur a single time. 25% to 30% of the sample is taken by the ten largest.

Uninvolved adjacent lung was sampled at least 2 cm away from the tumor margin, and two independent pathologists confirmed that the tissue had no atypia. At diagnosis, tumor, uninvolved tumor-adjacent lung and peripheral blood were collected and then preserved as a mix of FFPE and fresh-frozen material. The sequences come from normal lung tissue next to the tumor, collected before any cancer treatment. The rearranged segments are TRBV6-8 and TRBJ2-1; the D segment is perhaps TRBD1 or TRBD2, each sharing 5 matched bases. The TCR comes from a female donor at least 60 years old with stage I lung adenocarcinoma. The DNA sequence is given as TGTGCCAGCAGTAGGACCGGGACGAGAGGCAATGAGCAGTTCTTC. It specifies CASSRTGTRGNEQFF.